These 21 T cell receptor beta chains originate from one sample sequenced in a study of PD-1 blockade in classical Hodgkin lymphoma. Documented time point: cycle 4 day 1 (C4D1), after 6 weeks of nivolumab. Every patient experienced relapse after autologous stem cell transplantation, and brentuximab vedotin exposure varied. Assay: immunoSEQ multiplex PCR; the TCRdb copy retains only in-frame clones and omits some. Of around 21,000 clones in the sample, 76% were seen once. The specimen comprised peripheral blood mononuclear cells (PBMCs), sampled before the fourth cycle of nivolumab. These receptors were taken from a human donor with classical Hodgkin lymphoma.

This chain joins TRBV6-5 and TRBJ2-6; the match to TRBD1 covers 9 bases. The CDR3 is 15 residues long. After removal of 6 bases from V and 4 bases from J, the junction contained 4 bases not matched to a gene. CDR1 MNHEY and CDR2 SVGAGI come from the germline V gene. The CDR3 region has the DNA TGTGCCAGCAGGGGACAGGGATTGGGGGCCAACGTCCTGACTTTC. It specifies CASRGQGLGANVLTF.

This clone has just a few counts. This chain joins TRBV7-9 and TRBJ1-1; TRBD1 might be the D (5 bases). Germline V CDR1 and CDR2: SEHNR, FQNEAQ (reference sequence). The CDR3 spans 16 residues. Trimming took 2 bases from V and 8 from J, leaving 21 bases between them. The CDR3 nucleotides are TGTGCCAGCAGCTTAAAGTCAGGGAGGAGGAATGAAGAAGCTTTCTTT. Translation gives CASSLKSGRRNEEAFF.

This clone is a singleton in its sample. This rearrangement joins TRBV13 to TRBJ2-1; D might be TRBD1 (6 bases). The CDR3 is 14 amino acids. V was pared by 5 bases and J by 4 bases, with 12 bases between. Germline V gene sequence: CDR1 PRHDT, CDR2 FYEKMQ (reference sequence). The CDR3 nucleotides are TGTGCCAGCAGCCCGAGGACAGCTTACAATGAGCAGTTCTTC. As protein: CASSPRTAYNEQFF.

This chain connects TRBV7-2 to TRBJ2-5; D is unclear. Germline CDR1 SGHTA, CDR2 FQGNSA. CDR3 length: 15 residues. The ends were cut back, 1 base at V and 4 bases at J, with 13 bases in the middle. The CDR3 is CASSLVPGSLETQYF. CDR3 nucleotide sequence: TGTGCCAGCAGCTTAGTGCCCGGTTCTCTAGAGACCCAGTACTTC.

This chain links TRBV5-6 with TRBJ2-6; TRBD1 matches at 7 bases. The germline V gene has CDR1 SGHDT and CDR2 YYEEEE. V trimming: 4 bases; J trimming: 2 bases; junction bases outside the gene matches: 6. CDR3 length: 16 amino acids. The CDR3 DNA follows: TGTGCCAGCAGCCTCGGACAGGCCCCTGGGGCCAACGTCCTGACTTTC. It is translated as CASSLGQAPGANVLTF.

V gene TRBV9 combines with J gene TRBJ2-3, with 8 bases matching TRBD2. This CDR3 spans 20 amino acids. V shed 1 base and J 3 bases; nucleotides not matched to a gene: 19. The germline V gene encodes CDR1 SGDLS and CDR2 YYNGEE. As DNA, the CDR3 is TGTGCCAGCAGCGTACCATCCGCGGAAAGAGCGGGGGTACTGACAGATACGCAGTATTTT. Its translation is CASSVPSAERAGVLTDTQYF. The whole variable domain, filled in from reference TRBV9 and TRBJ2-3, reads DSGVTQTPKHLITATGQRVTLRCSPRSGDLSVYWYQQSLDQGLQFLIQYYNGEERAKGNILERFSAQQFPDLHSELNLSSLELGDSALYFCASSVPSAERAGVLTDTQYFGPGTRLTVL.

This chain uses TRBV9 with TRBJ1-2; possible D gene TRBD1, 6 bases. The CDR3 spans 13 residues. Germline V gives CDR1 SGDLS, CDR2 YYNGEE. V was cut by 1 base and J by 8 bases, with 12 bases left in between. Here the CDR3 DNA reads TGTGCCAGCAGCGTACAGGGGAGTCGGGGCTACACCTTC. It is translated as CASSVQGSRGYTF.

In this sample, this clone turned up a few times. V is TRBV5-1 and J is TRBJ2-3, with TRBD2 matching 8 bases. CDR1 is SGHRS and CDR2 is YFSETQ in the germline V gene. J was trimmed by 0 bases and V by 4 bases; bases with no gene match: 7. CDR3 length equals 16 residues. CDR3 DNA: TGCGCCAGCAGCCGTTTTGGCGGGGGGAGCACAGATACGCAGTATTTT. The encoded protein is CASSRFGGGSTDTQYF.

The chain couples TRBV19 to TRBJ1-5; D gene unclear. The germline V gene encodes CDR1 LNHDA and CDR2 SQIVND (reference sequence). V dropped 10 bases and J dropped 2 bases, with 18 bases sitting between them. This CDR3 spans 15 amino acids. CDR3 nucleotides: TGTGCCACCTCCTTCCTAACTCCGGGCAATCAGCCCCAGCATTTT. It encodes CATSFLTPGNQPQHF.

This clone was detected only once. The chain carries TRBV4-1 and TRBJ2-4; D remains ambiguous. Germline V gene data show CDR1 as MGHRA and CDR2 as YSYEKL. V was pared by 2 bases and J by 1 base, with 12 bases between. The CDR3 has 16 amino acids. The DNA of the CDR3 is TGCGCCAGCAGCCAATTATCGTTGGGGGCCAAAAACATTCAGTACTTC. Amino acid sequence: CASSQLSLGAKNIQYF.

The rearrangement links TRBV18 to TRBJ2-5; no reliable D call. With 4 bases removed from V and 3 bases from J, the gap between germline ends came to 6 bases. The germline V gene has CDR1 KGHSH and CDR2 LQKENI. The CDR3 has 12 amino acids. The CDR3 reads CASSLGKETQYF. Written as DNA, the CDR3 is TGTGCCAGCTCACTGGGCAAAGAGACCCAGTACTTC.

The rearrangement joins TRBV5-6 to TRBJ2-2, with a tentative D call TRBD1 (6 bases). The CDR3 contains 16 residues. CDR1 is SGHDT, CDR2 YYEEEE, per germline. V dropped 0 bases and J dropped 5 bases, with 14 bases sitting between them. The CDR3 coding sequence is TGTGCCAGCAGCTTGGCCCCCGGGACAATGACCGGGGAGCTGTTTTTT. Protein: CASSLAPGTMTGELFF.

The chain combines TRBV6-5 with TRBJ2-7; D might be TRBD2 (6 bases). The CDR3 runs to 14 residues. V dropped 3 bases and J dropped 3 bases, with 12 bases sitting between them. The germline V gene has CDR1 MNHEY and CDR2 SVGAGI. CDR3 loop: CASSYRPSDYEQYF. In nucleotides, the CDR3 is TGTGCCAGCAGTTATCGGCCTAGCGACTACGAGCAGTACTTC.

This sequence joins TRBV2 and TRBJ1-4; tentatively, D is TRBD1 (6 bases). Trimming stripped 6 bases from V and 0 bases from J, with 14 bases between. Germline assignment: CDR1 SNHLY and CDR2 FYNNEI. The CDR3 has 16 residues. The CDR3 loop is CASRRDTAATNEKLFF. The CDR3 nucleotides read TGTGCCAGCAGACGGGACACCGCTGCAACTAATGAAAAACTGTTTTTT.

V and J are TRBV6-6 and TRBJ2-7; D is ambiguous. The CDR3 is 13 amino acids. V gave up 5 bases and J gave up 0 bases, with 8 bases separating them. The germline gives CDR1 MNHNY, CDR2 SVGAGI (reference sequence). The CDR3 spells CASSRQSSYEQYV. The CDR3 nucleotides are TGTGCCAGCAGTCGACAAAGCTCCTACGAGCAGTACGTC.

This rearrangement joins TRBV7-2 to TRBJ1-2; D is uncertain. Germline V CDR1 and CDR2: SGHTA, FQGNSA. Trimming stripped 1 base from V and 6 bases from J, with 21 bases between. The CDR3 is 17 amino acids. The CDR3 coding sequence is TGTGCCAGCAGCTTAGTTGTTTTTGGACTGACGGAGAATGGCTACACCTTC. Translating gives CASSLVVFGLTENGYTF.

The gene calls are TRBV5-6 and TRBJ1-5; TRBD1 agrees at 9 bases. After removal of 2 bases from V and 6 bases from J, the junction contained 3 bases not matched to a gene. Germline-derived CDR1 and CDR2 are SGHDT and YYEEEE. The CDR3 contains 14 residues. This CDR3 is CASSLQGAFQPQHF. The CDR3 bases are TGTGCCAGCAGCTTACAGGGGGCCTTTCAGCCCCAGCATTTT.

The chain couples TRBV4-3 to TRBJ2-1; a weak D match, TRBD2 (6 bases). The V and J ends lost 0 bases and 5 bases respectively, with 20 bases between them. Germline V gene data show CDR1 as LGHNA and CDR2 as YSLEER. This CDR3 has 18 residues. CDR3 in amino acids: CASSQDLVSAGGNNEQFF. In DNA, the CDR3 is TGCGCCAGCAGCCAAGATTTGGTTTCAGCGGGCGGGAACAATGAGCAGTTCTTC.

The V and J genes are TRBV11-2 and TRBJ1-2, with no clear D. Deletions cut 0 bases from V and 2 bases from J, with 7 bases between. The CDR3 runs 14 residues. CDR1 SGHAT and CDR2 FQNNGV come from the germline V gene. The chain's CDR3 is CASSLDYGNYGYTF. Here the CDR3 DNA reads TGTGCCAGCAGCTTAGATTACGGCAACTATGGCTACACCTTC.

A single count supports this clone. This chain joins TRBV10-3 and TRBJ2-3, with 7 bases matching TRBD2. This CDR3 is built from 14 residues. The V gene end was trimmed by 7 bases and the J gene end by 2 bases; junction bases not matched to a gene: 6. Germline V gene sequence: CDR1 ENHRY, CDR2 SYGVKD. CDR3 nucleotides: TGTGCCATCAAGGGGAGGGCCTCCACAGATACGCAGTATTTT. Protein sequence: CAIKGRASTDTQYF.

This clone was counted once. The chain has TRBV5-4 and TRBJ1-6, with 9 bases aligning to TRBD1. The CDR3 sequence is 15 residues long. With V trimmed by 2 bases and J by 6 bases, 3 bases remained unmatched. Germline V lookup: CDR1 SGHNT, CDR2 YYREEE (reference sequence). The CDR3 region has the DNA TGTGCCAGCAGCTTAGGGGACAGGGCTAATTCACCCCTCCACTTT. This codes for CASSLGDRANSPLHF. Full variable domain (remainder filled in from reference TRBV5-4 and TRBJ1-6): ETGVTQSPTHLIKTRGQQVTLRCSSQSGHNTVSWYQQALGQGPQFIFQYYREEENGRGNFPPRFSGLQFPNYSSELNVNALELDDSALYLCASSLGDRANSPLHFGNGTRLTVT.